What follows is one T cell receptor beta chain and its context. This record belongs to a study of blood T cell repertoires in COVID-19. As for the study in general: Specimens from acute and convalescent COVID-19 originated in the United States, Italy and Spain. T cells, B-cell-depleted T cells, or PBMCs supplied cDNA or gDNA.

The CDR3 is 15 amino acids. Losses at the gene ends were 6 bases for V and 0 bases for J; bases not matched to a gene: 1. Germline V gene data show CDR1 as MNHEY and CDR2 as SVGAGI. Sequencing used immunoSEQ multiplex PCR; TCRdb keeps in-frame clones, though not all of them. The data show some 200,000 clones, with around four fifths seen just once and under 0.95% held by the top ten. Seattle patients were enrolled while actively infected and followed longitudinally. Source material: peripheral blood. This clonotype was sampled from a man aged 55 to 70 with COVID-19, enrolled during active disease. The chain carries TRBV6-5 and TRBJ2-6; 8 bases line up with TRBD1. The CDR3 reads CASRGQGSGANVLTF. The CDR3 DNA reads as TGTGCCAGCAGAGGACAGGGCTCTGGGGCCAACGTCCTGACTTTC.